Listed below are T cell receptor beta chains from one sample, sequenced in a study of technical replicates of blood from several donors. Clones were sequenced by immunoSEQ multiplex PCR, and TCRdb holds only the in-frame ones, with some missing. Here the sample spans tens of thousands of clones, about 97% being singletons. The sequencing sample was made of T cells isolated from PBMCs. Receptors were obtained from a human donor in good health. Each CDR3 is given with its conserved first and last residue. The D gene is left open where the match is weak. Not every row has a clone size; where given, it reads once, few, many or a size class.

v_gene	abundance	j_gene	d_gene	CDR3aa	CDR3nt
TRBV5-1	-	TRBJ2-3	TRBD2	CASSLGRAGGSTDTQYF	TGCGCCAGCAGCTTGGGGAGGGCGGGAGGAAGCACAGATACGCAGTATTTT
TRBV5-1	-	TRBJ2-5	-	CASSGGGNQETQYF	TGCGCCAGCAGCGGAGGAGGAAACCAAGAGACCCAGTACTTC
TRBV5-1	-	TRBJ1-1	-	CASSLADSFRVDTEAFF	TGCGCCAGCAGCTTGGCCGACAGTTTCAGAGTGGACACTGAAGCTTTCTTT
TRBV7-9	once	TRBJ2-3	TRBD2	CASSDTSATDTQYF	TGTGCCAGCAGCGATACTAGCGCGACAGATACGCAGTATTTT
TRBV29-1	-	TRBJ1-1	-	CSAPNGREGTEAFF	TGCAGCGCTCCTAACGGCAGGGAGGGCACTGAAGCTTTCTTT
TRBV19	-	TRBJ2-2	TRBD1	CASSIDLGPQGANTGELFF	TGTGCCAGTAGTATAGATTTAGGCCCACAGGGGGCGAACACCGGGGAGCTGTTTTTT
TRBV5-1	-	TRBJ2-1	TRBD2	CASSLEAGYNEQFF	TGCGCCAGCAGCTTGGAAGCGGGGTACAATGAGCAGTTCTTC
TRBV6-5	-	TRBJ2-2	TRBD2	CASTTGGNTGELFF	TGTGCCAGCACCACGGGGGGTAACACCGGGGAGCTGTTTTTT
TRBV27	-	TRBJ2-7	TRBD2	CASSDRGGLYEQYF	TGTGCCAGCAGTGATCGGGGGGGGCTCTACGAGCAGTACTTC
TRBV18	-	TRBJ2-7	TRBD1	CASSPRQGRTYEQYF	TGTGCCAGCTCACCACGACAGGGTAGAACCTACGAGCAGTACTTC
TRBV13	-	TRBJ2-7	TRBD2	CASSFRNSGRKTYEQYF	TGTGCCAGCAGCTTTAGGAATAGCGGGAGAAAAACCTACGAGCAGTACTTC
TRBV28	-	TRBJ2-7	TRBD1	CASSMTGTGGHGQYF	TGTGCCAGCAGTATGACCGGGACAGGGGGCCATGGGCAGTACTTC
TRBV7-2	-	TRBJ2-7	-	CASSFLYEQYF	TGTGCCAGCAGCTTCTTATACGAGCAGTACTTC
TRBV27	once	TRBJ2-5	TRBD2	CASRRSIIGLAGEDSGQETQYF	TGTGCCAGCAGACGTTCTATTATCGGACTAGCGGGAGAAGATAGTGGTCAAGAGACCCAGTACTTC
TRBV29-1	once	TRBJ2-1	TRBD1	CSAGTGSYNEQFF	TGCAGCGCAGGGACAGGGTCCTACAATGAGCAGTTCTTC
TRBV18	-	TRBJ1-2	-	CASSPDSYGYTF	TGTGCCAGCTCACCAGACAGCTATGGCTACACCTTC
TRBV30	-	TRBJ2-5	-	CGGAGIQTQYF	TGTGGCGGGGCAGGGATCCAGACCCAGTACTTC
TRBV9	-	TRBJ1-1	TRBD1	CASSDRGQAFF	TGTGCCAGCAGCGACAGGGGGCAAGCTTTCTTT
TRBV6-1	-	TRBJ2-7	TRBD1	CASSPDRENSYEQYF	TGTGCCAGCAGTCCGGACAGGGAGAACTCCTACGAGCAGTACTTC
TRBV4-1	-	TRBJ2-1	-	CASTGRKSLNEQFF	TGCGCCAGCACAGGGAGGAAAAGCTTGAATGAGCAGTTCTTC
TRBV5-1	-	TRBJ2-2	-	CASSSSSGSGELFF	TGCGCCAGCAGCTCCTCGTCAGGGTCCGGGGAGCTGTTTTTT
TRBV19	-	TRBJ2-1	TRBD2	CASSILAGGGADEQFF	TGTGCCAGTAGTATACTAGCGGGAGGTGGAGCTGATGAGCAGTTCTTC
TRBV7-2	-	TRBJ2-7	TRBD2	CASSLQGLAGSHYEQYF	TGTGCCAGCAGCTTACAAGGACTAGCGGGATCGCACTACGAGCAGTACTTC